The sequence of this T cell receptor beta chain was determined in a study of control samples from healthy donors and cancer patients. Only in-frame clones appear in the TCRdb table, and some are missing; sequencing was by immunoSEQ multiplex PCR. The sample includes some 150,000 clones, about 91% of them seen just once. V dropped 2 bases and J dropped 4 bases, with 8 bases sitting between them. The CDR3 runs to 14 residues. Per germline, CDR1 SGHAT and CDR2 FQNNGV. The chain couples TRBV11-2 to TRBJ2-2, with D possibly TRBD2 on 6 matching bases. The sequencing sample was made of blood. This clonotype was sampled from a man aged 25 to 45 in good health. The CDR3 sequence: CASSLSGRTGELFF. The CDR3 DNA reads as TGTGCCAGCAGCTTAAGCGGGCGCACCGGGGAGCTGTTTTTT.